This TCR beta chain appears in the sequencing data of a study of OX40 agonist ivuxolimab in advanced cancers. Data came from immunoSEQ multiplex PCR; TCRdb stores just in-frame clones and leaves some out. The data contain tens of thousands of clones, 75% to 95% of them singletons. The CDR3 extends over 11 amino acids. Sequencing used CD4+ or CD8+ T cells sorted from blood, obtained in a trial of the OX40 agonist ivuxolimab. This sequence was found in an adult with an advanced solid tumor such as melanoma, head and neck, liver or kidney cancer. The chain has TRBV21-1 and TRBJ2-1. TRBV21-1 is noted as a pseudogene. CDR3: CASPAMGEQFF. The CDR3 DNA sequence: TGTGCCAGCCCTGCAATGGGTGAGCAGTTCTTC.